This passage covers 18 T cell receptor beta chains from one sample sequenced in a study of shared clonotypes between healthy human individuals. This table comes from immunoSEQ multiplex PCR, and its TCRdb copy is limited to in-frame clones, with some not included. This table holds hundreds of thousands of clones, 95% to 97% found once. Sequencing was done on a sample of memory CD8+ T cells sorted from blood. The sample's subset: CD45RO+ cells pooled with CCR7-negative TemRA cells. The receptors were gathered from a man aged 25-45 years in good health.

Turning to this clone: Other DNA sequences of this sample code for an identical CDR3. This sequence joins TRBV6-5 and TRBJ2-5; D unclear. This CDR3 has 14 residues. V was trimmed by 0 bases and J by 5 bases, leaving 10 bases between them. Germline CDR1 and CDR2: MNHEY and SVGAGI. In DNA, the CDR3 is TGTGCCAGCAGTTACTCAAGGGCCCGGGAGACCCAGTACTTC. Encoded protein: CASSYSRARETQYF.

The chain carries TRBV19 and TRBJ2-7; D unclear. Trimming pared 10 bases from V and 4 bases from J, leaving 8 bases between. Germline loops: CDR1 LNHDA, CDR2 SQIVND (reference sequence). CDR3 length: 10 residues. The CDR3 region has the DNA TGTGCCATACCCAGGTACGAGCAGTACTTC. Amino acid sequence: CAIPRYEQYF.

This clone was observed once. The sample carries other DNA sequences with the same CDR3. The chain is built from TRBV15 and TRBJ2-7; perhaps D is TRBD1 or TRBD2 (5 bases each). V lost 0 bases, J lost 1 base, and 7 bases lay in between. From germline, CDR1 is LNHNV and CDR2 YYDKDF (reference sequence). This CDR3 contains 14 residues. The chain's CDR3 is CATSREGTSYEQYF. CDR3 nucleotides: TGTGCCACCAGCAGAGAGGGGACGTCCTACGAGCAGTACTTC.

This sequence joins TRBV6-6 and TRBJ2-7; TRBD2 aligns across 11 bases. The CDR3 covers 16 residues. Unmatched junction bases numbered 7, after V lost 5 bases and J lost 1 base. CDR1 MNHNY and CDR2 SVGAGI come from the germline V gene (reference sequence). The CDR3 here is CASSLKTSGISYEQYF. As DNA, the CDR3 is TGTGCCAGCAGTCTAAAGACTAGCGGGATATCCTACGAGCAGTACTTC.

The V call is TRBV9, the J call TRBJ2-7, with 10 bases matching TRBD2. J gave up 5 bases and V 3 bases, and 8 bases lay outside the gene matches. CDR3 length: 15 amino acids. Germline V CDR1 and CDR2: SGDLS, YYNGEE. The CDR3 loop reads CASSALAGVKDEQYF. The DNA of the CDR3 is TGTGCCAGCAGCGCCCTAGCGGGAGTGAAGGACGAGCAGTACTTC.

V is TRBV28 and J is TRBJ2-3; 8 positions agree with TRBD2. Losses at the gene ends were 10 bases for V and 5 bases for J; bases not matched to a gene: 5. This CDR3 has 12 residues. Germline V gene sequence: CDR1 MDHEN, CDR2 SYDVKM. The CDR3 DNA reads as TGTGCCACCAAGACTAGCGTAGATACGCAGTATTTT. Its translation is CATKTSVDTQYF. The full variable domain, completed using reference TRBV28 and TRBJ2-3, is DVKVTQSSRYLVKRTGEKVFLECVQDMDHENMFWYRQDPGLGLRLIYFSYDVKMKEKGDIPEGYSVSREKKERFSLILESASTNQTSMYLCATKTSVDTQYFGPGTRLTVL.

This sequence joins TRBV5-6 and TRBJ2-2; the D is unclear. The CDR3 covers 17 residues. V gave up 1 base and J gave up 4 bases, with 17 bases separating them. Germline CDR1 is SGHDT and CDR2 is YYEEEE. DNA for the CDR3: TGTGCCAGCAGCTTGCTAGAGAAAAGCGTCGGCACCGGGGAGCTGTTTTTT. Translation: CASSLLEKSVGTGELFF.

This chain links TRBV7-9 with TRBJ1-4, with D perhaps matching TRBD1 (6 bases). The germline V gene has CDR1 SEHNR and CDR2 FQNEAQ (reference sequence). There are 14 residues in the CDR3. The V end was cut by 5 bases, the J end by 10 bases, with 17 bases between. Here the CDR3 reads CASSRPNRDGKLFF. CDR3 in DNA: TGTGCCAGCAGCCGACCAAACAGGGACGGAAAACTGTTTTTT. The full variable domain, completed using reference TRBV7-9 and TRBJ1-4, is DTGVSQNPRHKITKRGQNVTFRCDPISEHNRLYWYRQTLGQGPEFLTYFQNEAQLEKSRLLSDRFSAERPKGSFSTLEIQRTEQGDSAMYLCASSRPNRDGKLFFGSGTQLSVL.

V is TRBV19 and J is TRBJ2-5; 15 bases align to TRBD2. With V trimmed by 5 bases and J by 4 bases, 5 bases remained unmatched. Germline CDR1 is LNHDA and CDR2 is SQIVND (reference sequence). This CDR3 contains 16 residues. The CDR3, as DNA: TGTGCCAGTAGTCGGACTAGCGGGAGGGCGGGAGAGACCCAGTACTTC. This encodes CASSRTSGRAGETQYF.

This sequence joins TRBV19 and TRBJ2-5; D uncertain. The V end was cut by 8 bases, the J end by 0 bases, with 16 bases between. The CDR3 contains 15 residues. Germline V gene sequence: CDR1 LNHDA, CDR2 SQIVND (reference sequence). The DNA for the CDR3 is TGTGCCAGTCGAGAACACTTCTATTACCAAGAGACCCAGTACTTC. Its protein is CASREHFYYQETQYF.

The chain recombines TRBV7-6 with TRBJ2-3; 9 bases match TRBD2. There are 15 residues in the CDR3. The V gene end was trimmed by 5 bases and the J gene end by 1 base; junction bases not matched to a gene: 4. Germline V gene lookup returns CDR1 SGHVS and CDR2 FNYEAQ. The DNA of the CDR3 is TGTGCCAGCAGCCGCTGGACTAGCGGCACAGATACGCAGTATTTT. It is translated as CASSRWTSGTDTQYF.

About this clone: Within the sample, other DNA sequences also encode this same CDR3. The V and J genes are TRBV28 and TRBJ2-7; the D gene is possibly TRBD2 (6 bases). V was clipped by 3 bases and J by 2 bases, with 8 bases between them. CDR3 length equals 13 residues. Germline CDR1 is MDHEN and CDR2 is SYDVKM. CDR3 sequence (DNA): TGTGCCAGCAGTTTTCCGGGAGCCTACGAGCAGTACTTC. Encoded protein: CASSFPGAYEQYF.

This sequence joins TRBV28 and TRBJ1-3; 7 nucleotides match TRBD1. Per the germline V gene, CDR1 is MDHEN and CDR2 is SYDVKM. V shed 8 bases, J shed 9 bases, and the junction held 10 bases outside the gene matches. The CDR3 is 13 amino acids. The chain's CDR3 is CASRTGARSTIYF. For the CDR3, the DNA is TGTGCCAGCCGTACAGGGGCCCGGAGCACCATATATTTT.

The chain joins TRBV11-2 to TRBJ1-3, with TRBD1 matching over 9 bases. V gave up 2 bases and J gave up 4 bases; unmatched junction bases: 9. The CDR3 length is 17 residues. Germline CDR1 and CDR2: SGHAT and FQNNGV. In DNA, the CDR3 is TGTGCCAGCAGCTTAAGGATCGACAGGGGGAGAGGAAACACCATATATTTT. Translated, it gives CASSLRIDRGRGNTIYF.

The rearrangement links TRBV6-5 to TRBJ2-1, with 7 bases fitting TRBD1. The length of the CDR3 is 14 residues. Germline V gene lookup returns CDR1 MNHEY and CDR2 SVGAGI. The V segment lost 3 bases and the J segment 6 bases; nucleotides outside the gene matches: 5. This CDR3 is CASSYSNRGNEQFF. The DNA for the CDR3 is TGTGCCAGCAGTTATTCGAACAGGGGCAATGAGCAGTTCTTC.

The chain is built from TRBV15 and TRBJ2-7; the match to TRBD2 covers 9 bases. The CDR3 runs to 17 residues. Per germline, CDR1 LNHNV and CDR2 YYDKDF (reference sequence). The junction had 13 bases not matched to a gene; V was cut back by 3 bases and J by 4 bases. CDR3 in DNA: TGTGCCACCAGCAGTATGAAAGGTGCGGGAGGGCCTTACGAGCAGTACTTC. This encodes CATSSMKGAGGPYEQYF.

V and J are TRBV7-9 and TRBJ2-7; 11 bases align to TRBD2. The CDR3 contains 16 residues. V shed 4 bases and J 6 bases; nucleotides not matched to a gene: 11. CDR1 is SEHNR and CDR2 is FQNEAQ in the germline V gene (reference sequence). This CDR3 is CASSSPRGTSGSEQYF. CDR3 DNA: TGTGCCAGCAGCTCCCCGAGGGGGACTAGCGGTTCCGAGCAGTACTTC.

The chain combines TRBV18 with TRBJ2-5; TRBD2 matches 7 bases. The CDR3 spans 15 residues. Looked up from germline, CDR1 is KGHSH and CDR2 is LQKENI. J gave up 3 bases and V 1 base, and 5 bases lay outside the gene matches. The CDR3 region has the DNA TGTGCCAGCTCACCACTGGCGGGAGTGGAAGAGACCCAGTACTTC. It yields the protein CASSPLAGVEETQYF.